This passage covers 6 T cell receptor beta chains from one sample sequenced in a study of cytomegalovirus exposure and HLA in healthy donors (dated by TCRdb to 2016 to 2017). Receptor amplification or capture employed the immunoSEQ multiplex PCR assay. For the multiplex PCR, a mixture combining 60 forward primers for TCR Vbeta segments and 13 reverse primers for TCR Jbeta segments was used. Sourced from immuneACCESS, this table was stored by TCRdb with only in-frame sequences that have V and J called. A share of the clones is absent; for the studies checked, an unresolved V gene accounts for under half, and the remainder has no known explanation. The sample yields 150,000 to 200,000 clones; 80% to 85% were counted once. Roughly 2% of the sample lies in the top ten. Sequenced input: PBMCs. The receptor set was obtained from a woman aged 25 to 45 in good health and CMV-seronegative.

This clone has a single count. This chain links TRBV20-1 with TRBJ1-2, with D hard to call. The V end was cut by 7 bases, the J end by 4 bases, with 10 bases between. The CDR3 has 11 amino acids. In germline, CDR1 is DFQATT, CDR2 SNEGSKA (reference sequence). The DNA of the CDR3 is TGCAGTGTCGGTGGGCCCTATGGCTACACCTTC. This codes for CSVGGPYGYTF.

This chain links TRBV6-1 with TRBJ1-1; 8 nucleotides match TRBD1. V dropped 2 bases and J dropped 0; count of bases not matched to a gene: 2. In germline, CDR1 is MNHNS, CDR2 SASEGT. The CDR3 extends over 15 amino acids. DNA for the CDR3: TGTGCCAGCAGTGAACAGGGGGCGGTGAACACTGAAGCTTTCTTT. Translating it yields CASSEQGAVNTEAFF.

As regards this clone: The junction differs from germline at one of its ends, possibly a read error. The rearrangement joins TRBV14 to TRBJ2-4, with D possibly TRBD1 on 7 matching bases. This CDR3 contains 14 residues. The germline V gene has CDR1 SGHDN and CDR2 FVKESK. The CDR3 here is CASSQVQGGNSQYF. The CDR3 DNA sequence: TGTGCCAGCAGCCAAGTCCAGGGGGGAAACAGTCAGTACTTC.

The chain joins TRBV27 to TRBJ2-6, with TRBD2 matching 7 bases. This CDR3 region has 14 residues. Losses at the gene ends were 5 bases for V and 3 bases for J; bases not matched to a gene: 1. Germline V gene data show CDR1 as MNHEY and CDR2 as SMNVEV (reference sequence). CDR3 amino acids: CASSGGGGANVLTF. DNA of the CDR3: TGTGCCAGCAGTGGCGGGGGTGGGGCCAACGTCCTGACTTTC.

The gene calls are TRBV19 and TRBJ2-7, with 7 bases fitting TRBD1. Trimming removed 6 bases from V and 3 bases from J; junction bases left unmatched: 8. The germline CDR1 and CDR2 sequences are LNHDA and SQIVND (reference sequence). The CDR3 is 14 residues long. Written as DNA, the CDR3 is TGTGCCAGTAGCCCCACGACAGGGAGCTACGAGCAGTACTTC. Translation gives CASSPTTGSYEQYF.

CDR3 amino acids: CAPQATYEQYF. The CDR3 DNA reads TGTGCCCCTCAGGCTACCTACGAGCAGTACTTC. The V gene is TRBV7-5, the J gene TRBJ2-7; TRBD1, as called in the table, went unchecked against the DNA. TRBV7-5 corresponds to a pseudogene. The CDR3 sequence is 11 residues long.